This is a list of T cell receptor beta chains from one sample in a study of blood T cell repertoires in COVID-19. Sequencing was performed with immunoSEQ multiplex PCR; in TCRdb, only in-frame clones are kept and a portion is missing. Of some 220,000 clones in the sample, approximately 80% were seen once. Input material: PBMCs or T cells enriched from blood (not recorded which). The receptors derive from a woman aged 40 to 50 with acute COVID-19. Both conserved end residues are part of each CDR3. Fields, in order: V gene, J gene, clone size, D gene, CDR3 DNA, CDR3 protein. A D gene is named only where the DNA matches it firmly. Size values are once, few and many counts, or a class for expanded clones, and some rows have none.

>TRBV7-2|TRBJ1-5|.|.
TGTGCCAGCAGGAAAGCCGGGTTTATGGATCAGCCCCAGCATTTT
CASRKAGFMDQPQHF
>TRBV13|TRBJ2-7|.|TRBD1
TGTGCCAGCAGCGCAAGACAGGGGGCCTACGAGCAGTACTTC
CASSARQGAYEQYF
>TRBV7-2|TRBJ1-3|.|TRBD1
TGTGCCAGCAGGGACAGGGGAGACACCATATATTTT
CASRDRGDTIYF
>TRBV15|TRBJ2-7|.|.
TGTGCCACCAGCAGAGATTCGAGCTACGAGCAGTACTTC
CATSRDSSYEQYF
>TRBV19|TRBJ2-7|.|TRBD2
TGTGCCAGTAGTAGATTAGTCGGTAGCGGGACCGAGTTCTACGAGCAGTACTTC
CASSRLVGSGTEFYEQYF
>TRBV3-1/TRBV3-2|TRBJ1-3|.|TRBD1
TGTGCCAGCAGCTATGGGACAGCCACGACTGGAAACACCATATATTTT
CASSYGTATTGNTIYF
>TRBV15|TRBJ1-6|.|.
TGTGCCACCAGCAGAGATAACAGTTATAATTCACCCCTCCACTTT
CATSRDNSYNSPLHF
>TRBV4-2|TRBJ1-3|.|TRBD1
TGTGCCAGCAGCCAAGATCAGGGGGCGGGAGGAAACACCATATATTTT
CASSQDQGAGGNTIYF
>TRBV6-5|TRBJ2-7|.|.
TGTGCCAGCAGTTATGGGGAGTCGGGCTACGAGCAGTACTTC
CASSYGESGYEQYF
>TRBV7-2|TRBJ2-5|.|TRBD2
TGTGCCAGCAGCTTAGCGAAGACTAGCGGGGGAGAGACCCAGTACTTC
CASSLAKTSGGETQYF
>TRBV11-2|TRBJ1-6|.|.
TGTGCCAGCAGCATCAACGGTGCTGCTTCACCCCTCCACTTT
CASSINGAASPLHF
>TRBV10-3|TRBJ1-1|.|.
TGTGCCATCAGCTCGACAGCTATGAACACTGAAGCTTTCTTT
CAISSTAMNTEAFF
>TRBV4-2|TRBJ1-1|.|TRBD1
TGTGCCAGCAGCCCCCGGGACAGGGGGCCCACTGAAGCTTTCTTT
CASSPRDRGPTEAFF
>TRBV28|TRBJ1-6|few|.
TGTGCCAGCAGTTTTGGAGGCCAGGTCGGGTCACCCCTCCACTTT
CASSFGGQVGSPLHF
>TRBV29-1|TRBJ1-1|.|.
TGCAGCGCATTCTCCAGGGGATCGACTGAAGCTTTCTTT
CSAFSRGSTEAFF
>TRBV27|TRBJ1-5|few|.
TGTGCCAGCAGTTTATCGAGGGGGAATCAGCCCCAGCATTTT
CASSLSRGNQPQHF
>TRBV30|TRBJ1-5|.|.
TGTGCCTGGAGTCCCAGGGGCCGGAATCAGCCCCAGCATTTT
CAWSPRGRNQPQHF
>TRBV6-6|TRBJ2-3|.|.
TGTGCCAGCAGTTACCCAATAGGGGGGGCCTTAGATACGCAGTATTTT
CASSYPIGGALDTQYF
>TRBV30|TRBJ1-4|.|.
TGTGCCTGGAGTGGTCAGGGATTTGAAAAACTGTTTTTT
CAWSGQGFEKLFF
>TRBV6-1|TRBJ1-5|.|.
TGTGCCAGCAGCCTTGGGGGCAACAATCAGCCCCAGCATTTT
CASSLGGNNQPQHF
>TRBV27|TRBJ1-1|.|TRBD1
TGTGCCAGCGGCCGGGACAGACAGAACACTGAAGCTTTCTTT
CASGRDRQNTEAFF
>TRBV28|TRBJ1-4|once|.
TGTGCCAGCTTCTCTGAGGCAGCTTACAATGAAAAACTGTTTTTT
CASFSEAAYNEKLFF
>TRBV28|TRBJ2-7|few|.
TGTGCCAGCACTACCCTCCTCGACTCCTACGAGCAGTACTTC
CASTTLLDSYEQYF
>TRBV4-2|TRBJ2-5|.|TRBD2
TGTGCCAGCAGCCCCACTAGCGGGGGCCTCCCAGGGGAGACCCAGTACTTC
CASSPTSGGLPGETQYF
>TRBV3-1/TRBV3-2|TRBJ2-7|few|.
TGTGCCAGCAGCCAAGGTTCGGTCTACGAGCAGTACTTC
CASSQGSVYEQYF
>TRBV7-8|TRBJ2-1|.|.
TGTGCCAGCAGCTTAGACCGAGGATCCTACAATGAGCAGTTCTTC
CASSLDRGSYNEQFF
>TRBV6-2/TRBV6-3|TRBJ1-2|.|.
TGTGCCAGCAGTTACTCCCTTAACAGGATGGTCGGCTACACCTTC
CASSYSLNRMVGYTF
>TRBV12-3/TRBV12-4|TRBJ2-1|.|TRBD1
TGTGCCAGCAGGAGGACAGGGGGAGATGAGCAGTTCTTC
CASRRTGGDEQFF
>TRBV7-2|TRBJ2-3|.|TRBD2
TGTGCCAGCAGCTTAGTGGGGACTAGCGGTAGTGTCGATACGCAGTATTTT
CASSLVGTSGSVDTQYF
>TRBV15|TRBJ1-5|.|TRBD1
TGTGCCACCAGCCCCCGGACAGGGAGTTGGAGCAATCAGCCCCAGCATTTT
CATSPRTGSWSNQPQHF
>TRBV5-1|TRBJ2-2|.|TRBD2
TGCGCCAGCAGCTCTAGCGGGAGAGCCGGGGAGCTGTTTTTT
CASSSSGRAGELFF
>TRBV28|TRBJ1-2|once|.
TGTGCCAGCAGTTTCGGCAGGGGACATGGCTACACCTTC
CASSFGRGHGYTF
>TRBV15|TRBJ1-3|few|.
TGTGCCACCAGCAGAGATGGGGGAGGGACGGACACCATATATTTT
CATSRDGGGTDTIYF
>TRBV10-3|TRBJ1-3|.|.
TGTGCCATCAGTGACAAAGGACTCCCGAACTCTGGAAACACCATATATTTT
CAISDKGLPNSGNTIYF
>TRBV10-3|TRBJ2-1|.|TRBD2
TGTGCCATCAGTGAGGGGACTACGGGCAATGAGCAGTTCTTC
CAISEGTTGNEQFF
>TRBV10-2|TRBJ1-5|.|.
TGCGCCAGCAGTGAGCCGGGGGAGCCCCAGCATTTT
CASSEPGEPQHF
>TRBV6-2/TRBV6-3|TRBJ2-2|.|TRBD2
TGTGCCAGCAGTTATGTCGAAAACCTGAGCGGGGGACGAACCGGGGAGCTGTTTTTT
CASSYVENLSGGRTGELFF
>TRBV29-1|TRBJ1-1|few|.
TGCAGCGTGAGGGAGATTTATGAAGCTTTCTTT
CSVREIYEAFF
>TRBV7-2|TRBJ1-2|.|.
TGTGCCAGCAGCACCACTCGAGGCTACACCTTC
CASSTTRGYTF
>TRBV28|TRBJ1-5|.|TRBD1
TGTGCCAGCAGTTTAGTTGGGGGCACAGGGGTTGGGGATCAGCCCCAGCATTTT
CASSLVGGTGVGDQPQHF
>TRBV28|TRBJ1-5|.|TRBD1
TGTGCCAGTAGACAGGGGAATAGCCAGCCCCAGCATTTT
CASRQGNSQPQHF
>TRBV30|TRBJ2-7|.|.
TGTGCCTGGAGCCTCGGGACAAGGGGCGAGCAGTACTTC
CAWSLGTRGEQYF
>TRBV5-4|TRBJ1-4|.|.
TGTGCCAGCAGCTTGAAGGGGCGCGATGAAAAACTGTTTTTT
CASSLKGRDEKLFF
>TRBV7-6|TRBJ2-1|.|.
TGTGCCAGCAGCTTAGCACTGGGGGCCCAAAATGAGCAGTTCTTC
CASSLALGAQNEQFF
>TRBV27|TRBJ2-1|.|.
TGTGCCCCTAGTTGGGGGGGCCGACACTCTAACAATGAGCAGTTCTTC
CAPSWGGRHSNNEQFF
>TRBV30|TRBJ1-5|.|.
TGTGCCTGGAGTGGCTACAGTGGCAGCAATCAGCCCCAGCATTTT
CAWSGYSGSNQPQHF
>TRBV7-8|TRBJ2-3|.|TRBD2
TGTGCCAGCAGAACGGTGGCTAGCGGTGATACGCAGTATTTT
CASRTVASGDTQYF
>TRBV18|TRBJ1-1|.|TRBD1
TGTGCCAGCTCACTTCAGGGGGCCAACACTGAAGCTTTCTTT
CASSLQGANTEAFF
>TRBV10-2|TRBJ1-1|once|TRBD1
TGCGCCAGCATAATCCCGGGACAGGGGGCGACTGAAGCTTTCTTT
CASIIPGQGATEAFF
>TRBV27|TRBJ2-3|few|TRBD2
TGTGCCAGCAGTTTCCGGACTAGCGGGGGGGCCACAGATACGCAGTATTTT
CASSFRTSGGATDTQYF
>TRBV14|TRBJ2-7|.|TRBD2
TGTGCCAGCAGCTACGATAGCGGGGCCCTAAGAGAGCAGTACTTC
CASSYDSGALREQYF
>TRBV13|TRBJ1-4|.|.
TGTGCCAGCCAGGGCCGCGGGAGAGCTAATGAAAAACTGTTTTTT
CASQGRGRANEKLFF
>TRBV6-2/TRBV6-3|TRBJ1-4|.|TRBD1
TGTGCCAGCAGTTCACCCTTGGGACAGGGACCGAATGAAAAACTGTTTTTT
CASSSPLGQGPNEKLFF
>TRBV6-5|TRBJ1-1|.|.
TGTGCCAGCGGGAGGGATAGGACTGAAGCTTTCTTT
CASGRDRTEAFF
>TRBV11-1|TRBJ1-2|.|.
TGTGCCAGCAGCCCAAAGGGATCCGGGGGCTATGGCTACACCTTC
CASSPKGSGGYGYTF
>TRBV7-3|TRBJ2-3|.|TRBD1
TGTGCCAGCAGCAGCGGACAGGGTGGGGTCGCAGATACGCAGTATTTT
CASSSGQGGVADTQYF
>TRBV20-1|TRBJ1-5|.|.
TGCAGTGCTAGTACCAATGCAAGAGGGAATCAGCCCCAGCATTTT
CSASTNARGNQPQHF
>TRBV14|TRBJ2-5|.|TRBD2
TGTGCCAGCAGCCAGGGACTAGCGGGAGAGGAGACCCAGTACTTC
CASSQGLAGEETQYF
>TRBV19|TRBJ1-6|.|.
TGTGCCAGTACAGGGGATAGGAGGTCACCCCTCCACTTT
CASTGDRRSPLHF
>TRBV7-2|TRBJ2-7|.|TRBD2
TGTGCCAGCAGCACCGGGACTAGCGGGGGGGCCGATAACGAGCAGTACTTC
CASSTGTSGGADNEQYF